The present TCR beta chain was sequenced within a study of beta chain features in type 1 diabetes. This clone was recorded a few times. Its antigen is unidentified. V was trimmed by 0 bases and J by 0 bases, leaving 7 bases between them. Germline V gives CDR1 SGHRS, CDR2 YFSETQ. CDR3 length: 15 amino acids. Findings and caveats of the study: In all four CD4+ subsets, TCRB CDR3 length was significantly, moderately reduced in type 1 diabetes.

The investigators reverse transcribed all of the isolated RNA, so they sequenced expressed TCRB transcripts. Naive, central memory and regulatory T cell samples yielded around 3.3 million reads on average. The protocol was immunoSEQ multiplex PCR, while the TCRdb copy is restricted to in-frame clones and leaves out a portion. The profile shows 160,000 or so clones, 6.5% to 10% of them singletons. CD45RO/CCR7/CD25/CD127/CD95/CD27 staining was used to isolate CD4+ naive, central memory, regulatory and stem cell-like memory cells by sorting. The material sequenced was central memory CD4+ T cells from blood. This clonotype originated in a woman aged 18-29 years with type 1 diabetes. The chain recombines TRBV5-1 with TRBJ1-5; D uncertain. DNA for the CDR3: TGCGCCAGCAGCTTGGCGGGGTCTAGCAATCAGCCCCAGCATTTT. Translation: CASSLAGSSNQPQHF.